This is a list of T cell receptor beta chains from one sample in a study of shared clonotypes between healthy human individuals. TCRdb keeps only in-frame clones here, not all; method: immunoSEQ multiplex PCR. This sample has more than 2,000,000 clones, with approximately 93% found just once. The sample comprised naive CD4+ T cells from PBMCs. The source is a man younger than 30 in good health. Some clones in this sample may be carry-over from other donors' samples. Both conserved end residues are part of each CDR3. Fields, in order: CDR3 length, J gene, clone size, D gene, V gene, CDR3 DNA, CDR3 protein. A D gene is named only where the DNA matches it firmly. Not every row has a clone size; where given, it reads once, few, many or a size class.

13 | TRBJ2-7 | once | TRBD1 | TRBV28 | TGTGCCAGCAGTCCCGGGACAGGCTACGAGCAGTACTTC | CASSPGTGYEQYF
14 | TRBJ2-7 | - | TRBD2 | TRBV2 | TGTGCCAGCACCCAGGGAGGGACCTCCTACGAGCAGTACTTC | CASTQGGTSYEQYF
15 | TRBJ2-1 | - | TRBD2 | TRBV28 | TGTGCCAGCATCCGAGCGGGGGGGATCAACAATGAGCAGTTCTTC | CASIRAGGINNEQFF
13 | TRBJ1-1 | - | - | TRBV28 | TGTGCCAGCAGTTCAACCCAGGCCACTGAAGCTTTCTTT | CASSSTQATEAFF
16 | TRBJ1-1 | - | - | TRBV7-9 | TGTGCCAGCACCCTTCTTCCCGACAGGTTCGACGCTGAAGCTTTCTTT | CASTLLPDRFDAEAFF
16 | TRBJ2-1 | - | TRBD2 | TRBV2 | TGTGCCAGCAGTCCTCCTGGGGAGCGGGGCTACAATGAGCAGTTCTTC | CASSPPGERGYNEQFF
13 | TRBJ2-1 | - | TRBD1 | TRBV5-6 | TGTGCCAGCAGCCAGGACAGGGTGGGTGAGCAGTTCTTC | CASSQDRVGEQFF
14 | TRBJ1-1 | - | TRBD1 | TRBV11-3 | TGTGCCAGCAGCGGGAACAGGGGGAACACTGAAGCTTTCTTT | CASSGNRGNTEAFF
17 | TRBJ1-1 | - | - | TRBV4-1 | TGCGCCAGCAGCCAATCCCGGGCAGGGAGCATGAACACTGAAGCTTTCTTT | CASSQSRAGSMNTEAFF
12 | TRBJ1-1 | - | - | TRBV27 | TGTGCCAGCGGTCCGGGGGGCACTGAAGCTTTCTTT | CASGPGGTEAFF
14 | TRBJ1-2 | - | - | TRBV5-1 | TGCGCCAGCAGCTATACCGAAAGTGGCTATGGCTACACCTTC | CASSYTESGYGYTF
14 | TRBJ2-1 | - | TRBD2 | TRBV9 | TGTGCCAGCAGCGTACTAGTGACTAGCGATGAGCAGTTCTTC | CASSVLVTSDEQFF
13 | TRBJ1-5 | - | TRBD1 | TRBV6-5 | TGTGCCAGCAGTTCGACAGGGAATCAGCCCCAGCATTTT | CASSSTGNQPQHF
16 | TRBJ1-2 | - | TRBD1 | TRBV5-1 | TGCGCCACCCGGCCGGGACAGGGGAATCAAAAGTATGGCTACACCTTC | CATRPGQGNQKYGYTF
15 | TRBJ2-2 | - | - | TRBV7-3 | TGTGCCAGCAGCCTGGGTCTAGTGACGTCCGGGGAGCTGTTTTTT | CASSLGLVTSGELFF
11 | TRBJ2-5 | - | - | TRBV28 | TGTGCCAGCACTAACGCAGAGACCCAGTACTTC | CASTNAETQYF
14 | TRBJ2-5 | - | TRBD2 | TRBV30 | TGTGCCTCTCGGGGTAGCGGGAGTGGCAAGACCCAGTACTTC | CASRGSGSGKTQYF
13 | TRBJ2-5 | - | - | TRBV9 | TGTGCCAGCAGCGTAGTGGGACAAGAGACCCAGTACTTC | CASSVVGQETQYF
15 | TRBJ2-1 | - | TRBD2 | TRBV9 | TGTGCCAGCAGCGTAGCTAGCGGGAGAGTAAATGAGCAGTTCTTC | CASSVASGRVNEQFF
15 | TRBJ2-3 | few | TRBD2 | TRBV5-4 | TGTGCCAGCAGTTTAGCGGGTACTAGCACAGATACGCAGTATTTT | CASSLAGTSTDTQYF
18 | TRBJ1-4 | - | - | TRBV28 | TGTGCCAGCAGTTCAAACCGGGGGTTTCCGGGAACTAATGAAAAACTGTTTTTT | CASSSNRGFPGTNEKLFF
15 | TRBJ2-7 | - | TRBD2 | TRBV19 | TGTGCCAGTAGTAAGGGGACTAGCGGGATTTACGAGCAGTACTTC | CASSKGTSGIYEQYF